The rows below give T cell receptor beta chains drawn from one sample of a study of T cell clones after liver transplantation. TCRdb's table, derived via immunoSEQ multiplex PCR, lists solely in-frame clones and lacks some. The data hold tens of thousands of clones, with 71% observed a single time. The source was CD4+ T cells from blood, collected before liver transplant. The receptors were gathered from a human donor who received a liver transplant. Both conserved end residues are part of each CDR3. The D gene is left open where the match is weak. Not every row has a clone size; where given, it reads once, few, many or a size class.

>-|TRBJ2-4|few|TRBV30
TGTGCCGTCCGGGGGTTAGCCAAAAACATTCAGTACTTC
CAVRGLAKNIQYF
>-|TRBJ2-5|-|TRBV16
TGTGCCAGCAGCCAAGTCAGCCAAGAGACCCAGTACTTC
CASSQVSQETQYF
>TRBD2|TRBJ2-5|-|TRBV2
TGTGCCAGCAGTGAGAGGCGGGGGGGCGGGGAGACCCAGTACTTC
CASSERRGGGETQYF
>-|TRBJ1-6|few|TRBV2
TGTGCCAGCACGGGGGATTATAATTCACCCCTCCACTTT
CASTGDYNSPLHF
>-|TRBJ1-6|-|TRBV6-5
TGTGCCTCTCAGGGGAACAATTCACCCCTCCACTTT
CASQGNNSPLHF
>-|TRBJ2-7|-|TRBV28
TGTGCCAGCAGTGTAAGCGGACGGAGCTCCTACGAGCAGTACTTC
CASSVSGRSSYEQYF
>-|TRBJ2-2|-|TRBV5-4
TGTGCCAGCAATCCAGACTCTAACACCGGGGAGCTGTTTTTT
CASNPDSNTGELFF
>TRBD1|TRBJ2-6|-|TRBV5-1
TGCGCCAGCAGCCTACCGACAGGGTCTGGGGCCAACGTCCTGACTTTC
CASSLPTGSGANVLTF
>-|TRBJ1-1|-|TRBV28
TGTGCCAGCAGTCAAGTCCCGGGGGCTTTCTTT
CASSQVPGAFF
>-|TRBJ1-5|once|TRBV6-1
TGTGCCAGCAGTGAATATGGCAGCCGGGGGGCTGATCAGCCCCAGCATTTT
CASSEYGSRGADQPQHF
>-|TRBJ1-1|-|TRBV7-8
TGTGCCAGCAGCTTAAACGGGAACCCGAACACTGAAGCTTTCTTT
CASSLNGNPNTEAFF
>-|TRBJ2-1|-|TRBV5-6
TGTGCCAGCAGCTTGTGGTCGGGGAGCAATGAGCAGTTCTTC
CASSLWSGSNEQFF
>TRBD1|TRBJ2-3|-|TRBV6-6
TGTGCCAGCAGTTACCCCAGGGACAGGGATAGGTATTTT
CASSYPRDRDRYF
>-|TRBJ2-1|-|TRBV2
TGTGCCAGCAGTGAAGCGAGGGCTAGACTATACAATGAGCAGTTCTTC
CASSEARARLYNEQFF
>TRBD1|TRBJ2-2|-|TRBV5-6
TGTGCCAGCAGCACCTTTAGGACAGGGGACACCGGGGAGCTGTTTTTT
CASSTFRTGDTGELFF
>TRBD1|TRBJ1-2|-|TRBV5-6
TGTGCCAGCAGCAGGGGACAGGGGGTTTCCTATGGCTACACCTTC
CASSRGQGVSYGYTF
>TRBD1|TRBJ1-4|-|TRBV29-1
TGCAGCGTTGCGGAGACAGGGAATGAAAAACTGTTTTTT
CSVAETGNEKLFF
>TRBD2|TRBJ2-5|-|TRBV4-1
TGCGCCAGCAGCCAGGAACCGGGACTAGCGACGGAGACCCAGTACTTC
CASSQEPGLATETQYF
>-|TRBJ2-6|few|TRBV28
TGTGCCACTTCACTACAGGGCTCTGGGGCCAACGTCCTGACTTTC
CATSLQGSGANVLTF
>TRBD1|TRBJ1-2|-|TRBV13
TGTGCCAGCAGCTCCCAGACCGGGACAGGGCCTTATGGCTACACCTTC
CASSSQTGTGPYGYTF
>TRBD1|TRBJ2-7|-|TRBV11-3
TGTGCCAGCAGCTTAGTACCGGGACAGGGACCATACGAGCAGTACTTC
CASSLVPGQGPYEQYF
>TRBD1|TRBJ1-2|few|TRBV5-1
TGCGCCAGCAGCTTCGGGACAGGGGAATATGGCTACACCTTC
CASSFGTGEYGYTF
>-|TRBJ1-6|-|TRBV28
TGTGCCAGCAGTTTAGGACAGAATAATTCACCCCTCCACTTT
CASSLGQNNSPLHF
>-|TRBJ2-7|-|TRBV30
TGTGCCTGGAGTGGATCCCAGGGGGGCTACGAGCAGTACTTC
CAWSGSQGGYEQYF
>-|TRBJ2-6|-|TRBV7-8
TGTGCCCTATCTGGGGCCAACGTCCTGACTTTC
CALSGANVLTF
>-|TRBJ1-1|-|TRBV19
TGTGCCAGTAGTAGGGGAGGCAGCCGGAACACTGAAGCTTTCTTT
CASSRGGSRNTEAFF
>TRBD1|TRBJ1-6|-|TRBV30
TGTGCCTGGAGTCCCGGGACAGGGGGCAGGTATAATTCACCCCTCCACTTT
CAWSPGTGGRYNSPLHF
>TRBD1|TRBJ2-1|-|TRBV6-6
TGTGCCAGCAGTTCCGTTGACAGGGCCCACAATGAGCAGTTCTTC
CASSSVDRAHNEQFF
>-|TRBJ2-5|-|TRBV4-1
TGCGCCAGCAGCCGGGCCCCAGGGGAGACCCAGTACTTC
CASSRAPGETQYF
>-|TRBJ1-3|-|TRBV2
TGTGCCAGCAGTGCCCGGACAGTAGGGGTTTCTTCGTCTGGAAACACCATATATTTT
CASSARTVGVSSSGNTIYF
>-|TRBJ1-5|-|TRBV4-2
TGTGCCAGCAGCCAAGATAGGGGTAGCAATCAGCCCCAGCATTTT
CASSQDRGSNQPQHF
>-|TRBJ2-5|once|TRBV4-1
TGCGCCAGCAGCCAAGACCAGGGACTTGGGGCCCAGTACTTC
CASSQDQGLGAQYF
>TRBD2|TRBJ2-1|-|TRBV19
TGTGCCAGTAGTCAAAACTCCGGGACTACGGAGCGGTTCTTC
CASSQNSGTTERFF
>TRBD1|TRBJ1-2|once|TRBV6-1
TGTGCCAGCAGTGCCGACCCCCCGACAGGGGCCTATGGCTACACCTTC
CASSADPPTGAYGYTF
>-|TRBJ1-3|-|TRBV7-2
TGTGCCAGCAGCTTAGGCCTTGCAGGGCTGAGCTCTGGAAACACCATATATTTT
CASSLGLAGLSSGNTIYF
>TRBD1|TRBJ1-5|-|TRBV28
TGTGCCAGCACCGCCATTACAGGGGCCCGGCCCCAGCATTTT
CASTAITGARPQHF
>-|TRBJ1-6|-|TRBV1
TGCACCCTCGGACAGAACATATCACCCCTCCACTTT
CTLGQNISPLHF
>-|TRBJ2-7|-|TRBV28
TGTGCCAGCAGCTATGGACAGAAAGGGTTCGACGAGCAGTACTTC
CASSYGQKGFDEQYF
>TRBD2|TRBJ2-1|few|TRBV4-2
TGTGCCAGCAGCCAAGTAATGACTAGCGGGGGGAACAATGAGCAGTTCTTC
CASSQVMTSGGNNEQFF
>TRBD1|TRBJ2-7|-|TRBV10-3
TGTGCCACCCAGCAAGGGACAGGGGGCTACGAGCAGTACTTC
CATQQGTGGYEQYF
>TRBD2|TRBJ2-1|few|TRBV25-1
TGTGCCAGCAGTGAATTAGCGGGGGCCGTTGAGCAGTTCTTC
CASSELAGAVEQFF
>-|TRBJ1-5|few|TRBV9
TGTGCCAGCAGCGTGGGGCCTTCCAGCAATCAGCCCCAGCATTTT
CASSVGPSSNQPQHF
>TRBD2|TRBJ2-3|-|TRBV6-4
TGTGCCAGCAGTGATGGACTAGCGGGGGGGCCCCCAGATACGCAGTATTTT
CASSDGLAGGPPDTQYF
>TRBD1|TRBJ2-1|once|TRBV23-1
TGCGCCAGCGGGGCTTACAGGGGTCTCCTTTCCTACAATGAGCAGTTCTTC
CASGAYRGLLSYNEQFF
>-|TRBJ1-3|-|TRBV19
TGTGCCAGTAGAAGACAGGCCTCATCCTCTGGAAACACCATATATTTT
CASRRQASSSGNTIYF
>TRBD1|TRBJ1-3|-|TRBV9
TGTGCCAGCAGTCAAGTGGGGGACAGGGGAGACACCATATATTTT
CASSQVGDRGDTIYF
>TRBD1|TRBJ2-2|-|TRBV2
TGTGCCAGCAGTGACCGGACAGGGTGGACCGGGGAGCTGTTTTTT
CASSDRTGWTGELFF